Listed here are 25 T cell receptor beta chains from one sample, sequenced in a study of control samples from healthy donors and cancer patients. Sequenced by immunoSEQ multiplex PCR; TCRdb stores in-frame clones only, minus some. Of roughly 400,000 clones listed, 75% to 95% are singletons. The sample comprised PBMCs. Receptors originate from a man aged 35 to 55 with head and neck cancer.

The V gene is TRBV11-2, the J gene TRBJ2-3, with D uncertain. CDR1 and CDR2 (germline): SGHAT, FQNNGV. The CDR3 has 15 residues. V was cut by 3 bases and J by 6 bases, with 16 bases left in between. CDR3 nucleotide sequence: TGTGCCAGCAGCTTTGTAAACTCGGACCAGGATACGCAGTATTTT. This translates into CASSFVNSDQDTQYF.

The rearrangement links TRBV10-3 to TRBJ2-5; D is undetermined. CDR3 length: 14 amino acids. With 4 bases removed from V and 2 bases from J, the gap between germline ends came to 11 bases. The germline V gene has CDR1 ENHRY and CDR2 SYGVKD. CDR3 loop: CAISGEMYQETQYF. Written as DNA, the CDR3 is TGTGCCATCAGTGGAGAAATGTATCAAGAGACCCAGTACTTC.

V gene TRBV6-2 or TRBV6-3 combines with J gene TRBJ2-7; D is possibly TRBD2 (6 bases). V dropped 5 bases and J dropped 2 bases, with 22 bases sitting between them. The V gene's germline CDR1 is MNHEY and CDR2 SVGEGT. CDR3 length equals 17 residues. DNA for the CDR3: TGTGCCAGCAGTGCCGGACCGGGGGTAGTGTCCCCCTACGAGCAGTACTTC. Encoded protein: CASSAGPGVVSPYEQYF.

The CDR3 DNA reads TGTGCCAGCAAGCGGGACGGAACCTACGAGCAGTACTTC. Its translation: CASKRDGTYEQYF. The gene calls are TRBV19 and TRBJ2-7; 7 nucleotides agree with TRBD2. Looked up from germline, CDR1 is LNHDA and CDR2 is SQIVND (reference sequence). V shed 9 bases and J 2 bases; nucleotides not matched to a gene: 7. There are 13 residues in the CDR3. The variable domain in full, completed from reference TRBV19 and TRBJ2-7, reads DGGITQSPKYLFRKEGQNVTLSCEQNLNHDAMYWYRQDPGQGLRLIYYSQIVNDFQKGDIAEGYSVSREKKESFPLTVTSAQKNPTAFYLCASKRDGTYEQYFGPGTRLTVT.

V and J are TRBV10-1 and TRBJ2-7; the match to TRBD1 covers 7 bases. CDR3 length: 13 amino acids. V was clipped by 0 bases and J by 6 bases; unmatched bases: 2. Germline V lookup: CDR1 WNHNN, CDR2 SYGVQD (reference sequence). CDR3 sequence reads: CASSESGGGEQYF. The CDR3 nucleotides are TGCGCCAGCAGTGAGTCAGGGGGCGGCGAGCAGTACTTC.

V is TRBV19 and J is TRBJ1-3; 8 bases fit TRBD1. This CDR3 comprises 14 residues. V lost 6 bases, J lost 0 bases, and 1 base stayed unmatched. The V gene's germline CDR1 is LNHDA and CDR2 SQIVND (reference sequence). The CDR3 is CASRTGDSGNTIYF. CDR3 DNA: TGTGCCAGTAGGACAGGGGACTCTGGAAACACCATATATTTT.

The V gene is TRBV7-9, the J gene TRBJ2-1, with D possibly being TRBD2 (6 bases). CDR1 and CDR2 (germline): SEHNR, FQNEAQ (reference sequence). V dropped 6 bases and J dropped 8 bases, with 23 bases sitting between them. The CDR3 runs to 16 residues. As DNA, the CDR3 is TGTGCCAGCAGACCGTTTGAGGACTACGGTACACATGAGCAGTTCTTC. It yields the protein CASRPFEDYGTHEQFF.

CDR3 residues: CASSVVILAGKSQYF. The CDR3 nucleotides read TGTGCCAGCAGTGTAGTTATTCTAGCGGGAAAATCACAGTACTTC. The chain links TRBV2 to TRBJ2-7, with TRBD2 matching over 9 bases. In germline, CDR1 is SNHLY, CDR2 FYNNEI. This CDR3 has 15 amino acids. Unmatched junction bases numbered 14, after V lost 4 bases and J lost 10 bases.

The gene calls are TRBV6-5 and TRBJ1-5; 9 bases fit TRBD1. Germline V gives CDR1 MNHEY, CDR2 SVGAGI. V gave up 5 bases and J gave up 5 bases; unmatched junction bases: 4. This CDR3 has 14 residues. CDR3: CASSRNRGHQPQHF. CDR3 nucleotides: TGTGCCAGCAGTCGTAACAGGGGGCATCAGCCCCAGCATTTT.

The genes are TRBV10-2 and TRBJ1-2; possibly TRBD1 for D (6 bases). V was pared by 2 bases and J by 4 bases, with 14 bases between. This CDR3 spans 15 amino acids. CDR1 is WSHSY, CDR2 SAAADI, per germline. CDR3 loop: CASSEGGPQGYGYTF. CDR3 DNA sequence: TGCGCCAGCAGTGAGGGGGGGCCCCAGGGCTATGGCTACACCTTC.

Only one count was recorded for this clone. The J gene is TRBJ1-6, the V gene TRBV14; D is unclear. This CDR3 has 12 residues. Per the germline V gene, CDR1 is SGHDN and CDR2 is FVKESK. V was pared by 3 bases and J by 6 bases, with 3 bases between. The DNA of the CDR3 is TGTGCCAGCAGCCACAGTAATTCACCCCTCCACTTT. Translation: CASSHSNSPLHF.

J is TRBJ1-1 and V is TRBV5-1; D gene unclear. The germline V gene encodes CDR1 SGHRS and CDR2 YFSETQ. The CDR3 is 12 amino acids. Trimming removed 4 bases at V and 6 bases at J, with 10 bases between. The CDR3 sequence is CASSGGRAEAFF. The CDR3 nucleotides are TGCGCCAGCAGCGGCGGTAGAGCTGAAGCTTTCTTT.

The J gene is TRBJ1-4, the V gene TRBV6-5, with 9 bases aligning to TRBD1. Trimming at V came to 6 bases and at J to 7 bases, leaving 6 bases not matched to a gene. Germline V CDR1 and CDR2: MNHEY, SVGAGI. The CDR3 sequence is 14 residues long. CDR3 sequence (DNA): TGTGCCAGCAGATGGGACAGGGCCCCTGAAAAACTGTTTTTT. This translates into CASRWDRAPEKLFF.

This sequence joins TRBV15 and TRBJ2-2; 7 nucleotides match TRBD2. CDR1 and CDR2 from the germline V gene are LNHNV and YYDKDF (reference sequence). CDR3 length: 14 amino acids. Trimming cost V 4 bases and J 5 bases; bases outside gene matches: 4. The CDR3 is CATSTRGGTGELFF. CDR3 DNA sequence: TGTGCCACCAGCACCCGCGGGGGAACCGGGGAGCTGTTTTTT.

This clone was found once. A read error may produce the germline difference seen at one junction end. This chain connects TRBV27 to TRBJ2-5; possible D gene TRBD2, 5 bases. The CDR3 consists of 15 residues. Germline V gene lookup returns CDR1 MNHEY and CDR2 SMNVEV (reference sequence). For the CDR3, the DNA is TGTGCCAGCAGTCGATTATACGGGGATGGAGAGGCCCAGTACTTC. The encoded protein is CASSRLYGDGEAQYF.

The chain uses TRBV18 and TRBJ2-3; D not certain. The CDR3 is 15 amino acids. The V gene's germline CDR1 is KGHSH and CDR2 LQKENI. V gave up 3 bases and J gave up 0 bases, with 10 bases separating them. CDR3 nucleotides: TGTGCCAGCTCACCCACCGCCACTAGCACAGATACGCAGTATTTT. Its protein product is CASSPTATSTDTQYF.

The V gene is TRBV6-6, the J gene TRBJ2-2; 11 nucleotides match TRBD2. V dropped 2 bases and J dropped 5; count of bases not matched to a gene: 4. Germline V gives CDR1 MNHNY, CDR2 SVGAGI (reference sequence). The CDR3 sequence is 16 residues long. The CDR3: CASSYILAGETGELFF. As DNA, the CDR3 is TGTGCCAGCAGTTACATACTAGCGGGAGAAACCGGGGAGCTGTTTTTT.

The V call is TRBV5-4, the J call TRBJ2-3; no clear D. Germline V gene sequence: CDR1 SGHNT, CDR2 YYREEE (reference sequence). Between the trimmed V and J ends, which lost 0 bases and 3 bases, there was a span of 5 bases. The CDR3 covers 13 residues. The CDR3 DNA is TGTGCCAGCAGCTTGGAATTAACAGATACGCAGTATTTT. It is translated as CASSLELTDTQYF.

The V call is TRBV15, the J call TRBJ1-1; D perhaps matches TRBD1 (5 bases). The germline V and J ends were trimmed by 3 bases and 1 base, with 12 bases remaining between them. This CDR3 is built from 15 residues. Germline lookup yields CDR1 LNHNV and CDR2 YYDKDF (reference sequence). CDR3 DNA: TGTGCCACCAGCAGGAGGAGGGGTCAGAACACTGAAGCTTTCTTT. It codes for CATSRRRGQNTEAFF.

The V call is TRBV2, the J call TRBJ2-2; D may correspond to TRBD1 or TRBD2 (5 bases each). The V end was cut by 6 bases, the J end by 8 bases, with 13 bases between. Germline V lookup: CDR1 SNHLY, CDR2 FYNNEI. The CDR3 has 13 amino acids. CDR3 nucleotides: TGTGCCAGCAGCCCACCCGGGGCGGGGGAGCTGTTTTTT. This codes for CASSPPGAGELFF.

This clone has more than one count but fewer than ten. The CDR3 loop reads CASSLDLLESALNSNQPQHF. The CDR3 DNA is TGTGCCAGCAGTTTGGATCTACTGGAGTCTGCCCTTAATAGCAATCAGCCCCAGCATTTT. J is TRBJ1-5 and V is TRBV28; no clear D. CDR1 MDHEN and CDR2 SYDVKM come from the germline V gene. V was shortened by 3 bases and J by 0 bases, with 24 bases between the two germline ends. The CDR3 runs to 20 residues.

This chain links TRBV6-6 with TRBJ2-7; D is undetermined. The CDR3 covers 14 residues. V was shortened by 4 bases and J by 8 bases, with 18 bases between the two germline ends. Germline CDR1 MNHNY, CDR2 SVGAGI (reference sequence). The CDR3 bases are TGTGCCAGCAGTTCCCCCCAAACAAACCATAAGCAGTACTTC. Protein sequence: CASSSPQTNHKQYF.

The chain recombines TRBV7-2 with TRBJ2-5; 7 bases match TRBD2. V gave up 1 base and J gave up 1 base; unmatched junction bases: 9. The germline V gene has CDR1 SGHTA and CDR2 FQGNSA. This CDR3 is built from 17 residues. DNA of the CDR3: TGTGCCAGCAGCTTAGGCCCTGGACTAGTCAGCCAAGAGACCCAGTACTTC. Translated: CASSLGPGLVSQETQYF.

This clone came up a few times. CDR3 in amino acids: CASSLRLAGVDEQFF. The CDR3, as DNA: TGTGCCAGCAGCTTGAGACTAGCGGGAGTGGATGAGCAGTTCTTC. V and J are TRBV7-3 and TRBJ2-1; 12 bases map to TRBD2. The germline V gene encodes CDR1 SGHTA and CDR2 FQGTGA. The CDR3 contains 15 residues. The V segment lost 3 bases and the J segment 8 bases; nucleotides outside the gene matches: 5.

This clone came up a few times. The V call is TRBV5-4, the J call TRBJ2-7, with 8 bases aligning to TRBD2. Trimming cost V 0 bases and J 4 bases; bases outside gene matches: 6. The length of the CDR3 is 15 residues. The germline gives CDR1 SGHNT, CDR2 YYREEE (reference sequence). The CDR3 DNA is TGTGCCAGCAGCTTGGTGGGTAGCGGGAAGTACGAGCAGTACTTC. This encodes CASSLVGSGKYEQYF.